A selection of T cell receptor beta chains follows, all from one sample in a study of regulatory T cells in long-lasting Graves disease. TCRdb used MiXCR to reprocess the multiplex PCR reads, holding one entry per CDR3 protein. The table shows approximately 470,000 distinct CDR3 sequences, with about 20% occurring only once. The sample was peripheral blood mononuclear cells (PBMCs), taken when the disease was refractory, from a patient treated with antithyroid drugs. These receptor sequences come from a female donor with Graves disease. The CDR3 runs from the conserved cysteine through the conserved F or W. D genes are given only for firm matches. Rows may omit the clone size; those that give it use once, few, many or a size class.

>TRBJ1-5|TRBV18|few|.
CASSPGGQIKPQHF
TGTGCCAGCTCACCAGGAGGACAGATCAAGCCCCAGCATTTT
>TRBJ1-2|TRBV7-2|many|.
CASSSLGSRGYTF
TGTGCCAGCAGCTCCTTGGGTTCTCGGGGCTACACCTTC
>TRBJ2-5|TRBV11-2|many|TRBD2
CASSLGLAGPETQYF
TGTGCCAGCAGCTTAGGACTAGCGGGACCAGAGACCCAGTACTTC
>TRBJ2-3|TRBV7-3|.|TRBD2
CASSHRSPSGRNTDTQYF
TGTGCCAGCAGCCACAGATCCCCTAGCGGGAGAAACACAGATACGCAGTATTTT
>TRBJ2-3|TRBV18|.|.
CASRRSTTDTQYF
TGTGCCAGCCGCAGAAGTACCACAGATACGCAGTATTTT
>TRBJ1-1|TRBV28|many|.
CASRNNLWRGSPVGTEAFF
TGTGCCAGCAGGAATAATTTGTGGAGGGGTAGTCCGGTTGGCACTGAAGCTTTCTTT
>TRBJ2-2|TRBV7-9|many|TRBD2
CASSPASGRGIRELFF
TGTGCCAGCAGCCCGGCGAGCGGGAGGGGAATACGGGAGCTGTTTTTT
>TRBJ2-7|TRBV15|.|TRBD2
CATSRVSGASGPYEQYF
TGTGCCACCAGCAGAGTATCAGGAGCTAGCGGGCCGTACGAGCAGTACTTC
>TRBJ2-7|TRBV6-2/TRBV6-3|few|TRBD1
CASSYPDRGQYEQYF
TGTGCCAGCAGTTACCCGGACAGGGGGCAATACGAGCAGTACTTC
>TRBJ2-5|TRBV10-3|.|.
CAISESAETQYF
TGTGCCATCAGTGAGTCAGCGGAGACCCAGTACTTC
>TRBJ2-7|TRBV5-1|few|TRBD2
CASSLVASGDTEQYF
TGCGCCAGCAGCTTGGTGGCTAGCGGTGATACGGAGCAGTACTTC
>TRBJ1-1|TRBV14|few|.
CASSQESFGLSVNTEAFF
TGTGCCAGCAGCCAAGAATCTTTTGGGCTCAGCGTGAACACTGAAGCTTTCTTT
>TRBJ2-5|TRBV29-1|.|TRBD1
CNVEDRGSQETQYF
TGCAACGTCGAAGACAGGGGGAGCCAAGAGACCCAGTACTTC
>TRBJ1-1|TRBV11-2|many|.
CASSTRRGTEAFF
TGTGCCAGCAGCACGAGGAGGGGCACTGAAGCTTTCTTT
>TRBJ2-7|TRBV4-1|.|.
CASSQRPDSFSYEQYF
TGCGCCAGCAGCCAGAGACCCGACAGCTTCTCCTACGAGCAGTACTTC
>TRBJ2-5|TRBV28|many|TRBD1
CASSLEGQGRTSGETQYF
TGTGCCAGCAGTTTGGAGGGACAGGGCCGAACCTCGGGAGAGACCCAGTACTTC
>TRBJ1-5|TRBV2|many|TRBD1
CASSEGQGASQPQHF
TGTGCCAGCAGTGAAGGACAGGGGGCCAGTCAGCCCCAGCATTTT
>TRBJ2-1|TRBV5-1|few|.
CASSLRRDHNEQFF
TGCGCCAGCAGCTTGAGGCGGGACCACAATGAGCAGTTCTTC
>TRBJ1-5|TRBV30|many|.
CAWSVKGDQPQHF
TGTGCCTGGAGTGTTAAGGGAGATCAGCCCCAGCATTTT
>TRBJ2-1|TRBV20-1|.|.
CSADRDFNNEQFF
TGCAGTGCAGACCGGGACTTTAACAATGAGCAGTTCTTC
>TRBJ2-2|TRBV27|.|.
CASSWLPCNGELFF
TGTGCCAGCAGTTGGCTACCGTGTAACGGGGAGCTGTTTTTT
>TRBJ2-5|TRBV29-1|few|.
CSVVRGQETQYF
TGCAGCGTCGTTAGGGGACAAGAGACCCAGTACTTC
>TRBJ1-1|TRBV12-3/TRBV12-4|many|.
CASNPQGWSTEAFF
TGTGCCAGCAACCCACAGGGATGGTCCACTGAAGCTTTCTTT
>TRBJ1-5|TRBV19|once|.
CASSITENQPQHF
TGTGCCAGTAGTATAACAGAGAATCAGCCCCAGCATTTT
>TRBJ2-7|TRBV6-5|many|TRBD1
CASSYAGTGLYEQYF
TGTGCCAGCAGTTACGCCGGGACAGGCCTCTACGAGCAGTACTTC
>TRBJ2-5|TRBV6-1|many|.
CASRHTRGQETQYF
TGTGCCAGCAGGCACACTAGAGGGCAAGAGACCCAGTACTTC
>TRBJ2-2|TRBV19|few|TRBD2
CASSMLAGVTGELFF
TGTGCCAGTAGTATGTTAGCGGGAGTTACCGGGGAGCTGTTTTTT
>TRBJ2-5|TRBV7-9|few|.
CASSLREGYQETQYF
TGTGCCAGCAGCTTAAGGGAAGGGTACCAAGAGACCCAGTACTTC
>TRBJ1-4|TRBV19|few|.
CASSTELNEKLFF
TGTGCCAGTAGTACGGAGTTGAATGAAAAACTGTTTTTT
>TRBJ2-7|TRBV6-1|many|.
CASSEAAERGYEQYF
TGTGCCAGCAGTGAAGCCGCTGAGAGGGGATACGAGCAGTACTTC
>TRBJ1-3|TRBV2|few|.
CASREQSSGNTIYF
TGTGCCAGCAGGGAACAGTCCTCTGGAAACACCATATATTTT
>TRBJ2-4|TRBV12-3/TRBV12-4|many|.
CASSLRDLGDIQYF
TGTGCCAGCAGTCTCAGGGACCTCGGGGACATTCAGTACTTC
>TRBJ2-5|TRBV2|many|.
CASNEFGTSANF
TGTGCCAGCAACGAATTCGGGACTTCCGCTAATTTC
>TRBJ1-6|TRBV5-5|.|.
CASSYGTPGTNSPLHF
TGTGCCAGCAGCTACGGGACGCCCGGGACAAATTCACCCCTCCACTTT
>TRBJ2-7|TRBV11-2|many|.
CASIRDRFSYEQYF
TGTGCCAGCATACGGGATCGATTCTCCTACGAGCAGTACTTC
>TRBJ2-3|TRBV12-3/TRBV12-4|once|.
CASSFTGRADTQYF
TGTGCCAGCAGTTTTACAGGGAGGGCAGATACGCAGTATTTT
>TRBJ2-7|TRBV2|many|.
CASSDPGQGPYEQYF
TGTGCCAGCAGCGACCCGGGACAAGGACCCTACGAGCAGTACTTC
>TRBJ2-5|TRBV2|many|.
CASSETAGLPQYF
TGTGCCAGCAGTGAAACGGCAGGGCTGCCCCAGTACTTC
>TRBJ2-7|TRBV20-1|.|.
CSATGVNSYEQYF
TGCAGTGCCACTGGTGTGAATTCCTACGAGCAGTACTTC
>TRBJ2-7|TRBV25-1|many|TRBD1
CASSDRWGTGKHEQYF
TGTGCCAGCAGTGACCGTTGGGGGACAGGGAAACACGAGCAGTACTTC
>TRBJ1-1|TRBV20-1|many|TRBD1
CSAPGQVNTEAFF
TGCAGTGCCCCAGGACAGGTTAACACTGAAGCTTTCTTT
>TRBJ2-7|TRBV3-1|few|TRBD2
CASSQSGLALSYEQYF
TGTGCCAGCAGCCAGTCCGGACTAGCGCTCTCCTACGAGCAGTACTTC
>TRBJ2-7|TRBV13|many|TRBD2
CASSFTSGSYEQYF
TGTGCCAGCAGCTTTACTAGCGGCTCCTACGAGCAGTACTTC